This passage covers 10 T cell receptor beta chains from one sample sequenced in a study of regulatory T cells in long-lasting Graves disease. Time point: newly diagnosed GD, antithyroid drugs for less than 3 months. Scientists built the TCR library using RNA that was extracted from PBMCs. TCR beta libraries were built with iRepertoire HTBI primers and Arm-PCR of CDR3 regions. TCRdb analysed the multiplex PCR reads with MiXCR anew, one entry per CDR3 protein. The table includes roughly 430,000 distinct CDR3 sequences, about 15% detected once. The data were also submitted as part of a second study, on T cells in Graves' hyperthyroidism and ophthalmopathy.

Sequences were derived from peripheral blood mononuclear cells (PBMCs), sampled at new diagnosis, from a patient treated with antithyroid drugs. The receptors derive from a woman aged 30 to 39 with Graves disease.

The V gene is TRBV15, the J gene TRBJ1-1; no reliable D call. V lost 3 bases and J 0 bases, leaving 11 bases between the germline ends. The CDR3 is made up of 15 amino acids. Per germline, CDR1 LNHNV and CDR2 YYDKDF (reference sequence). The CDR3 sequence: CATSSTELMNTEAFF. The CDR3 coding sequence is TGTGCCACCAGCAGTACGGAACTAATGAACACTGAAGCTTTCTTT.

The table lists this clonotype with a few counts. This chain connects TRBV20-1 to TRBJ1-3, with 11 bases fitting TRBD1. The CDR3 is made up of 15 amino acids. Germline V gives CDR1 DFQATT, CDR2 SNEGSKA (reference sequence). Trimming at V came to 5 bases and at J to 6 bases, leaving 9 bases not matched to a gene. The CDR3 region has the DNA TGCAGTGCTTCCCAACGGACAGGGGGCGAAAACACCATATATTTT. This translates into CSASQRTGGENTIYF.

The chain has TRBV19 and TRBJ2-2; 13 bases map to TRBD2. The germline gives CDR1 LNHDA, CDR2 SQIVND (reference sequence). The junction had 14 bases not matched to a gene; V was cut back by 5 bases and J by 5 bases. This CDR3 has 19 amino acids. The CDR3 sequence is CASSPQLLAGGPTTGELFF. Written as DNA, the CDR3 is TGTGCCAGTAGTCCTCAATTACTAGCGGGAGGGCCTACTACCGGGGAGCTGTTTTTT.

This clonotype was recorded a few times. The rearrangement uses TRBV20-1 and TRBJ2-5; D call uncertain. The CDR3 loop spans 12 amino acids. Between the trimmed V and J ends, which lost 2 bases and 2 bases, there was a span of 6 bases. The V gene's germline CDR1 is DFQATT and CDR2 SNEGSKA (reference sequence). CDR3 sequence: CSARQLQETQYF. For the CDR3, the DNA is TGCAGTGCTAGACAACTGCAAGAGACCCAGTACTTC.

In this sample, this clonotype turned up many times. This chain uses TRBV12-3 or TRBV12-4 with TRBJ2-5, with 10 bases lining up with TRBD2. The CDR3 consists of 17 residues. The junction had 12 bases not matched to a gene; V was cut back by 3 bases and J by 5 bases. DNA of the CDR3: TGTGCCAGCAGTTTTGGGGGGAGACTAGCGGGCTGGGAGACCCAGTACTTC. Amino acids: CASSFGGRLAGWETQYF.

This clonotype was seen repeatedly, ten times or more. The chain has TRBV7-9 and TRBJ1-5, with D possibly TRBD1 on 6 matching bases. The CDR3 runs to 15 residues. Trimming shortened V by 5 bases and J by 2 bases, and 13 bases separated the two germline ends. CDR1 and CDR2 from the germline V gene are SEHNR and FQNEAQ (reference sequence). The CDR3 reads CASSKDSQGNQPQHF. For the CDR3, the DNA is TGTGCCAGCAGCAAGGACAGTCAAGGCAATCAGCCCCAGCATTTT.

In this sample, this clonotype turned up many times. The chain is built from TRBV7-8 and TRBJ2-1, with 7 bases matching TRBD2. Germline CDR1 is SGHVS and CDR2 is FQNEAQ. The CDR3 runs 16 residues. V lost 1 base, J lost 2 bases, and 5 bases stayed unmatched. CDR3 DNA: TGTGCCAGCAGCTTAGTTGGTGGGAGGGCCTACAATGAGCAGTTCTTC. Translation gives CASSLVGGRAYNEQFF. Full variable domain (remainder filled in from reference TRBV7-8 and TRBJ2-1): GAGVSQSPRYKVAKRGQDVALRCDPISGHVSLFWYQQALGQGPEFLTYFQNEAQLDKSGLPSDRFFAERPEGSVSTLKIQRTQQEDSAVYLCASSLVGGRAYNEQFFGPGTRLTVL.

In its sample, this clonotype was seen many times. The chain links TRBV10-3 to TRBJ1-1, with TRBD1 as a possible D gene (6 bases). The germline V gene encodes CDR1 ENHRY and CDR2 SYGVKD. The CDR3 runs to 13 residues. Trimming pared 7 bases from V and 7 bases from J, leaving 16 bases between. The DNA of the CDR3 is TGTGCCATCATCGCCATCGAACAGGGTGAAGCTTTCTTT. Translating gives CAIIAIEQGEAFF.

On this clonotype itself: A far larger clone is off by one base, so a read error is likely. V usage is TRBV28 and J usage is TRBJ2-7; 10 bases map to TRBD2. Per the germline V gene, CDR1 is MDHEN and CDR2 is SYDVKM. The CDR3 runs to 16 residues. The junction had 16 bases not matched to a gene; V was cut back by 7 bases and J by 7 bases. The CDR3 sequence is CASTSLSGRAYNEQYF. The CDR3 nucleotides read TGTGCCAGCACCTCCTTAAGCGGGAGGGCCTACAATGAGCAGTACTTC.

This clonotype was picked up a small number of times. The chain links TRBV20-1 to TRBJ2-5, with D possibly TRBD2 on 5 matching bases. V was clipped by 4 bases and J by 1 base, with 10 bases between them. Germline CDR1 DFQATT, CDR2 SNEGSKA (reference sequence). There are 13 residues in the CDR3. In DNA form, the CDR3 reads TGCAGTGCTAACTCAGCGGCCCAAGAGACCCAGTACTTC. It codes for CSANSAAQETQYF.